The T cell receptor (beta chain) described here comes from a study of tumor-infiltrating lymphocytes in primary liver carcinoma. Study background: The study reported T1-T3 N0M0 tumors spanning 4.2 to 10 cm.

As concerns this clonotype: At one boundary the junction diverges from the germline segment, which might be a read error.

Germline CDR1 SQVTM, CDR2 ANQGSEA. This CDR3 region has 14 residues. Production of TCR beta cDNA used around 500 ng total RNA together with a constant-region primer. For TCR beta, libraries were produced by three nested multiplex PCR rounds using slightly modified ARM-PCR. The first two PCR rounds used TRBV1-TRBV30 forward primers with a C-beta reverse primer, nine to ten cycles each. TCRdb reanalysed the multiplex PCR reads using MiXCR and keeps one entry per CDR3 protein. This sample has about 120,000 distinct CDR3 sequences; 50% to 65% occur once, and the top ten carry approximately 9.7%. Extraction of RNA together with DNA used roughly 19-31 mg of unsorted bulk tissue.

The sequence came from a woman aged 55-70 years with primary liver carcinoma and hepatitis B virus infection. Sequencing was carried out using liver tumor tissue from sampling region 1. As for subset: tumor region T1, superior pole. The chain carries TRBV29-1 and TRBJ2-6; tentative D call: TRBD1 (5 bases). The CDR3 DNA reads TGCAGCGTTGAAGACAGAGCTGGGGCCAACCTCCTGACTTTC. As protein: CSVEDRAGANLLTF.